This TCR beta chain was sequenced in a study of T cell changes during pregnancy in multiple sclerosis. Repertoires were generated with immunoSEQ multiplex PCR, while TCRdb's copy carries only in-frame clones and drops some. The table has tens of thousands of clones, around 90% seen once. Germline CDR1 reads WNHNN; CDR2 reads SYGVQD (reference sequence). The CDR3 length is 15 residues. V was clipped by 0 bases and J by 7 bases, with 10 bases between them. Sequencing was performed on CD4+ T cells from peripheral blood mononuclear cells, taken in the second trimester of pregnancy. This chain links TRBV10-1 with TRBJ1-6, with D possibly matching TRBD1 (5 bases). The sequence was collected from a female donor in good health, enrolled as a control in a pregnancy study. The CDR3 DNA reads TGCGCCAGCAGTGAGTCCAGGGATAACAATTCACCCCTCCACTTT. Translation: CASSESRDNNSPLHF.